The 15 T cell receptor beta chains reported below all come from one sample, sequenced in a study of blood T cells in healthy people across ages. A second about 6 to 12 cycle PCR used barcoded and J-beta primers. TCRdb fed the 5' RACE reads into MiXCR, producing one record per CDR3 protein. Found here are about 1.5 million distinct CDR3 sequences, about 42% of them singletons; the top ten hold less than 5%. Sample: blood. The source of these receptors is a woman aged 18-35 years in good health.

The genes are TRBV6-2 or TRBV6-3 and TRBJ2-3; D may be TRBD1 or TRBD2 (5 bases each). CDR3 size: 16 residues. The germline CDR1 and CDR2 sequences are MNHEY and SVGEGT. Trimming removed 6 bases at V and 4 bases at J, with 20 bases between. The CDR3 bases are TGTGCCAGCAGACGGTTGGGGGAGTTAGGATCAGATACGCAGTATTTT. Protein product: CASRRLGELGSDTQYF.

This clonotype was observed a few times. The DNA for the CDR3 is TGTGCCAGCAGCCCCACGATTGGCTTGTCACAAGATACGCAGTATTTT. Translated, it gives CASSPTIGLSQDTQYF. V is TRBV7-2 and J is TRBJ2-3; D remains ambiguous. This CDR3 contains 16 residues. Germline assignment: CDR1 SGHTA and CDR2 FQGNSA. V lost 5 bases, J lost 5 bases, and 20 bases lay in between.

This clonotype has more than one count but fewer than ten. The chain links TRBV4-1 to TRBJ2-6, with D possibly matching TRBD1 (5 bases). The CDR3 covers 16 residues. Germline loops: CDR1 MGHRA, CDR2 YSYEKL. V was trimmed by 0 bases and J by 5 bases, leaving 11 bases between them. This chain's CDR3 is CASSQDEQGRANVLTF. The CDR3 nucleotides read TGCGCCAGCAGCCAAGATGAGCAGGGTCGGGCCAACGTCCTGACTTTC.

About this clonotype itself: A junction boundary mismatches the germline segment, possibly from a read error. The gene calls are TRBV7-2 and TRBJ2-2; TRBD1 or TRBD2 may be the D gene (5 bases each). Germline CDR1 SGHTA, CDR2 FQGNSA. The CDR3 is 12 residues long. The CDR3 loop reads CASSLEGGDLFF. CDR3 nucleotides: TGTGCCAGCAGCTTAGAGGGTGGGGACCTGTTTTTT.

This sequence joins TRBV12-3 or TRBV12-4 and TRBJ1-1, with D hard to call. Trimming shortened V by 5 bases and J by 5 bases, and 15 bases separated the two germline ends. This CDR3 spans 14 amino acids. This chain's CDR3 is CASSPLFSGTEAFF. In DNA form, the CDR3 reads TGTGCCAGCAGTCCCTTATTCAGTGGGACTGAAGCTTTCTTT.

The chain carries TRBV4-1 and TRBJ2-1; TRBD2 matches at 13 bases. The closer fit of TRBJ2-7 to the DNA end suggests the J call may be wrong. Per germline, CDR1 MGHRA and CDR2 YSYEKL. The CDR3 covers 22 residues. The CDR3 DNA follows: TGCGCCAGCAGCCCGGGGACAGGGTCTAAGCCCGGACTAGCGGGGGCCTACAATGAGCAGTACTTC. Its protein is CASSPGTGSKPGLAGAYNEQYF.

The genes are TRBV20-1 and TRBJ2-1; D not resolved. The V gene lost 4 bases and the J gene lost 7 bases, with 20 bases spanning the gap. Germline loops: CDR1 DFQATT, CDR2 SNEGSKA (reference sequence). The length of the CDR3 is 15 residues. The CDR3 DNA is TGCAGTGCTACCCCCCTAGTCCATCATCGGAATGAGCAGTTCTTC. Its translation is CSATPLVHHRNEQFF.

V and J are TRBV3-1 and TRBJ1-1; no clear D gene. The germline CDR1 and CDR2 sequences are LGHDT and YNNKEL (reference sequence). The CDR3 has 15 amino acids. Deletions cut 1 base from V and 0 bases from J, with 9 bases between. CDR3: CASSQGGYLNTEAFF. The CDR3 DNA reads as TGTGCCAGCAGCCAAGGCGGCTACCTGAACACTGAAGCTTTCTTT.

The J gene is TRBJ1-1, the V gene TRBV21-1. TRBV21-1 is a pseudogene. This CDR3 has 18 amino acids. CDR3 coding DNA: TGTGCCAGCAGCAAAGATTTCGGATTAACTCGCATGAACACTGAAGCTTTCTTT. This sequence encodes CASSKDFGLTRMNTEAFF.

The chain combines TRBV9 with TRBJ2-3; the D is unclear. Germline V gene lookup returns CDR1 SGDLS and CDR2 YYNGEE. The CDR3 runs 13 residues. V was pared by 0 bases and J by 2 bases, with 4 bases between. CDR3 region: CASSVDITDTQYF. The CDR3 DNA is TGTGCCAGCAGCGTAGATATCACAGATACGCAGTATTTT.

This clonotype appeared many times. V and J are TRBV20-1 and TRBJ2-1, with D possibly being TRBD2 (5 bases). Matching the DNA end better, TRBJ2-7 makes the J call doubtful. Germline CDR1 is DFQATT and CDR2 is SNEGSKA (reference sequence). The CDR3 is 16 residues long. As DNA, the CDR3 is TGCAGTGCTAGAGCCCAGTCCGGGAACTACTACAATGAGCAGTACTTC. Its translation is CSARAQSGNYYNEQYF.

This clonotype showed up just a few times. This sequence joins TRBV5-1 and TRBJ1-1; 7 bases map to TRBD1. V was clipped by 4 bases and J by 4 bases; unmatched bases: 13. The germline V gene has CDR1 SGHRS and CDR2 YFSETQ. The CDR3 is made up of 16 amino acids. The CDR3 region has the DNA TGCGCCAGCAGCCGAATAGCTCAGACAGGGCGCACTGAAGCTTTCTTT. Protein product: CASSRIAQTGRTEAFF.

This clonotype was counted many times. The genes are TRBV7-9 and TRBJ2-1; tentative D call: TRBD1 (5 bases). The length of the CDR3 is 16 residues. Trimming pared 3 bases from V and 6 bases from J, leaving 18 bases between. Germline lookup yields CDR1 SEHNR and CDR2 FQNEAQ (reference sequence). CDR3 sequence reads: CASSFFAGLSSNEQFF. The CDR3 DNA reads TGTGCCAGCAGCTTCTTTGCAGGGCTGTCTTCCAATGAGCAGTTCTTC.

This chain links TRBV6-1 with TRBJ2-1, with TRBD1 as a possible D gene (6 bases). V lost 3 bases to trimming and J lost 8 bases, with 17 bases between them. Germline assignment: CDR1 MNHNS and CDR2 SASEGT. The CDR3 covers 15 residues. CDR3 in DNA: TGTGCCAGCAGTGACCGAAGGCCAGGGGTCGATGAGCAGTTCTTC. Translation: CASSDRRPGVDEQFF.

This chain uses TRBV29-1 with TRBJ1-3; D remains ambiguous. Trimming pared 4 bases from V and 0 bases from J, leaving 7 bases between. The germline V gene encodes CDR1 SQVTM and CDR2 ANQGSEA. The CDR3 runs 13 residues. CDR3 protein: CSVAMSSGNTIYF. CDR3 DNA: TGCAGCGTTGCTATGAGCTCTGGAAACACCATATATTTT.